The rows below give T cell receptor beta chains drawn from one sample of a study of radiotherapy plus CTLA-4 blockade in lung cancer. Some clones are missing from TCRdb's copy, which holds only in-frame ones; the method was immunoSEQ multiplex PCR. Of 65,000 to 85,000 clones listed, approximately 73% were seen once; the top ten hold 9.5% to 10%. The sequencing here drew on peripheral blood, taken from a patient treated with radiotherapy plus ipilimumab. These receptors all come from a human donor with non-small cell lung cancer whose response to radiotherapy plus ipilimumab could not be evaluated. Both conserved end residues are part of each CDR3. The D gene is left open where the match is weak. Part of the rows lack a size; the others show once, few, many or a class for expanded clones.

size: -
J: TRBJ1-1
V: TRBV9
D: -
DNA: TGTGCCAGCAGCGTAGTATCTGAAGCTTTCTTT
CDR3: CASSVVSEAFF

size: -
J: TRBJ2-7
V: TRBV10-3
D: -
DNA: TGTGCCATCAGGGCGGTGGGAGCCTACGAGCAGTACTTC
CDR3: CAIRAVGAYEQYF

size: -
J: TRBJ1-2
V: TRBV5-1
D: TRBD1
DNA: TGCGCCAGCAGACAAGACAGGGACTATGGCTACACCTTC
CDR3: CASRQDRDYGYTF

size: -
J: TRBJ2-1
V: TRBV27
D: TRBD2
DNA: TGTGCCAGCAGTTTATGGACTAGCCGGAACTACAATGAGCAGTTCTTC
CDR3: CASSLWTSRNYNEQFF

size: once
J: TRBJ2-1
V: TRBV6-6
D: TRBD2
DNA: TGTGCCAGCAGTTACAGCGGGGCTTCCTACAATGAGCAGTTCTTC
CDR3: CASSYSGASYNEQFF

size: -
J: TRBJ2-7
V: TRBV7-8
D: -
DNA: TGTGCCAGCAGCTTAGCAAGGACTGGATCCTACGAGCAGTACTTC
CDR3: CASSLARTGSYEQYF

size: few
J: TRBJ2-3
V: TRBV21-1
D: -
DNA: TGTGCCAGCAGCGCCCGACAGGAAACGGGACTAGCGGGGTACGGTTCTAGCACAGATACGCAGTATTTT
CDR3: CASSARQETGLAGYGSSTDTQYF

size: -
J: TRBJ1-3
V: TRBV30
D: -
DNA: TGTGCCTGGAGTGGGGTAGGCGGCTTGGGAAACACCATATATTTT
CDR3: CAWSGVGGLGNTIYF

size: -
J: TRBJ2-5
V: TRBV4-2
D: TRBD2
DNA: TGTGCCAGCAGCCTTCGGCGGGAGGGCCTCCAAGAGACCCAGTACTTC
CDR3: CASSLRREGLQETQYF

size: many
J: TRBJ2-6
V: TRBV21-1
D: -
DNA: TGTGCCAGCAGCCGGGGGGCTGGGGCCAACGTCCTGACTTTC
CDR3: CASSRGAGANVLTF

size: -
J: TRBJ2-3
V: TRBV7-2
D: -
DNA: TGTGCCAGCAGCTTTAGGGGGGGCGCTATAGATACGCAGTATTTT
CDR3: CASSFRGGAIDTQYF

size: many
J: TRBJ1-3
V: TRBV2
D: -
DNA: TGTGCCAGCTCCAGGGACATTTCTGGAAACACCATATATTTT
CDR3: CASSRDISGNTIYF

size: -
J: TRBJ2-7
V: TRBV15
D: -
DNA: TGTGCCACCAGCAGAGACTCGTACGAGCAGTACTTC
CDR3: CATSRDSYEQYF

size: -
J: TRBJ1-4
V: TRBV9
D: -
DNA: TGTGCCAGCAGCGCCGGGGGGATGATCACTAATGAAAAACTGTTTTTT
CDR3: CASSAGGMITNEKLFF

size: -
J: TRBJ2-6
V: TRBV18
D: TRBD1
DNA: TGTGCCAGCTCACCTAGGACAGGGACTGGGGCCAACGTCCTGACTTTC
CDR3: CASSPRTGTGANVLTF

size: few
J: TRBJ2-3
V: TRBV4-1
D: TRBD2
DNA: TGCGCCAGCAGCCCACGGACTAGTCTGGGCACAGATACGCAGTATTTT
CDR3: CASSPRTSLGTDTQYF

size: -
J: TRBJ1-5
V: TRBV19
D: TRBD1
DNA: TGTGCCAGTAGGAACAGGGGTGATCAGCCCCAGCATTTT
CDR3: CASRNRGDQPQHF

size: -
J: TRBJ2-7
V: TRBV28
D: -
DNA: TGTGCCAGCAGCCCCCGGGACATCTACTACGAGCAGTACTTC
CDR3: CASSPRDIYYEQYF

size: -
J: TRBJ2-5
V: TRBV7-2
D: -
DNA: TGTGCCAGCAGCTCCCATAGTCTCCCCGGGGAGACCCAGTACTTC
CDR3: CASSSHSLPGETQYF

size: -
J: TRBJ2-2
V: TRBV6-5
D: -
DNA: TGTGCCTGTATAGGGGGTCCGAACACCGGGGAGCTGTTTTTT
CDR3: CACIGGPNTGELFF

size: few
J: TRBJ1-1
V: TRBV6-5
D: -
DNA: TGTGCCAGCAGTTACAGGGGGAACACTGAAGCTTTCTTT
CDR3: CASSYRGNTEAFF

size: -
J: TRBJ2-1
V: TRBV6-1
D: -
DNA: TGTGCCAGCAGTGATGTCGGGAGCTCCTACAATGAGCAGTTCTTC
CDR3: CASSDVGSSYNEQFF

size: -
J: TRBJ2-1
V: TRBV7-9
D: TRBD2
DNA: TGTGCCAGCAGCCCACCAGGGGTGCGGGAGGGTTTCGATGAGCAGTTCTTC
CDR3: CASSPPGVREGFDEQFF

size: -
J: TRBJ2-5
V: TRBV4-3
D: -
DNA: TGCGCCAGCAGCCAAGATGGGAGTGAGACCCAGTACTTC
CDR3: CASSQDGSETQYF

size: -
J: TRBJ2-7
V: TRBV15
D: TRBD1
DNA: TGTGCCACCAGCAGTCACCTTCCGGGACAGGGGGAGTACGAGCAGTACTTC
CDR3: CATSSHLPGQGEYEQYF

size: -
J: TRBJ2-7
V: TRBV18
D: TRBD1
DNA: TGTGCCAGCTCACCAATACTTCTGGGACAGGGGCTAGGGGAGCAGTACTTC
CDR3: CASSPILLGQGLGEQYF

size: few
J: TRBJ1-2
V: TRBV2
D: -
DNA: TGTGCCAGCAGTGAGGGAGGGAAGGACTATGGCTACACCTTC
CDR3: CASSEGGKDYGYTF

size: few
J: TRBJ1-1
V: TRBV10-3
D: -
DNA: TGTGCCATCAGTGGAGAGAACACTGAAGCTTTCTTT
CDR3: CAISGENTEAFF

size: -
J: TRBJ2-3
V: TRBV4-1
D: -
DNA: TGCGCCAGCAGCCGTAGGACAGCCGAGGGAGATACGCAGTATTTT
CDR3: CASSRRTAEGDTQYF

size: -
J: TRBJ2-3
V: TRBV5-1
D: TRBD1
DNA: TGCGCCAGCAGCTTCACGGGACAGCCAACTAGCACAGATACGCAGTATTTT
CDR3: CASSFTGQPTSTDTQYF

size: few
J: TRBJ2-7
V: TRBV27
D: -
DNA: TGTGCCAGCAGTTTTGGACAGACCTCCTACGAGCAGTACTTC
CDR3: CASSFGQTSYEQYF

size: -
J: TRBJ2-5
V: TRBV18
D: TRBD1
DNA: TGTGCCAGCTCCCGTACAGGGGCGGGAGAGACCCAGTACTTC
CDR3: CASSRTGAGETQYF

size: once
J: TRBJ1-5
V: TRBV28
D: TRBD1
DNA: TGTGCCAGCAATATCTGGGCGGGGACAGCAAGCAATCAGCCCCAGCATTTT
CDR3: CASNIWAGTASNQPQHF

size: -
J: TRBJ2-2
V: TRBV5-4
D: TRBD1
DNA: TGTGCCAGCAGCTCCCCGGGACAGGTGAACACCGGGGAGCTGTTTTTT
CDR3: CASSSPGQVNTGELFF

size: -
J: TRBJ2-2
V: TRBV11-2
D: TRBD1
DNA: TGTGCCAGCAGCTCTACAGGGGTGTTATTAGGCGGGGAGCTGTTTTTT
CDR3: CASSSTGVLLGGELFF

size: -
J: TRBJ2-4
V: TRBV2
D: TRBD2
DNA: TGTGCCAGCAGTGGGGCGGGAGTCTCCCTAGCCAAAAACATTCAGTACTTC
CDR3: CASSGAGVSLAKNIQYF

size: -
J: TRBJ1-6
V: TRBV28
D: -
DNA: TGTGCCAGCAGTAAGGGACTCTATAATTCACCCCTCCACTTT
CDR3: CASSKGLYNSPLHF

size: few
J: TRBJ2-5
V: TRBV28
D: -
DNA: TGTGCCAGCAGTTACGCCGGGGGGCCAGAGACCCAGTACTTC
CDR3: CASSYAGGPETQYF

size: -
J: TRBJ1-4
V: TRBV29-1
D: TRBD1
DNA: TGCAGCGTTGAAACTGACAGGGACGGTGAAAAACTGTTTTTT
CDR3: CSVETDRDGEKLFF

size: -
J: TRBJ2-1
V: TRBV19
D: -
DNA: TGTGCCAGTAGCGAGAGGAAAGGACTCATCTCCTACAATGAGCAGTTCTTC
CDR3: CASSERKGLISYNEQFF

size: -
J: TRBJ1-2
V: TRBV4-2
D: -
DNA: TGTGCCAGCAGCCAAGGGGGGCAGGGTATTGGCTACACCTTC
CDR3: CASSQGGQGIGYTF

size: -
J: TRBJ2-3
V: TRBV11-1
D: -
DNA: TGTGCCAGCGGGATCACAGGAATTTTTTTTTCAGATACGCAGTATTTT
CDR3: CASGITGIFFSDTQYF

size: -
J: TRBJ1-2
V: TRBV28
D: -
DNA: TGTGCCAGCAGTCCACCCAACAGGGACTATGGCTACACCTTC
CDR3: CASSPPNRDYGYTF

size: -
J: TRBJ2-7
V: TRBV18
D: TRBD2
DNA: TGTGCCAGCTCACAGGGAGGACTAGCGGCTTCCTACGAGCAGTACTTC
CDR3: CASSQGGLAASYEQYF

size: -
J: TRBJ2-7
V: TRBV5-1
D: -
DNA: TGCGCCAGCAAACAGGGGGGGAACTACGAGCAGTACTTC
CDR3: CASKQGGNYEQYF

size: -
J: TRBJ1-1
V: TRBV7-2
D: TRBD1
DNA: TGTGCCAGCAGCACCGGGACAGGGGGCGCGAACACTGAAGCTTTCTTT
CDR3: CASSTGTGGANTEAFF

size: -
J: TRBJ1-5
V: TRBV18
D: -
DNA: TGTGCCAGCTCACCTAGGGCCCCGGGGAATCAGCCCCAGCATTTT
CDR3: CASSPRAPGNQPQHF

size: few
J: TRBJ2-5
V: TRBV7-3
D: TRBD2
DNA: TGTGCCAGCAGCCGGACTAGCGGGGGTGGGGAGACCCAGTACTTC
CDR3: CASSRTSGGGETQYF

size: -
J: TRBJ2-3
V: TRBV9
D: -
DNA: TGTGCCAGCAGCGTAGTCTCGGGTACGCAGTATTTT
CDR3: CASSVVSGTQYF